This T cell receptor beta chain was profiled in a study of cytomegalovirus exposure and HLA in healthy donors. After removal of 6 bases from V and 2 bases from J, the junction contained 4 bases not matched to a gene. In germline, CDR1 is LGHNA, CDR2 YNFKEQ. The CDR3 is 15 residues long. This clone appeared a few times. Its antigen is currently unknown. Study outcomes and limitations: Follow-up analysis seemed to connect common viral pathogens with several of the most significant clusters identified. A list of about 180 TCR beta chains associated with cytomegalovirus was given.

PCR primers comprised 60 Vbeta and 13 Jbeta primers. The table came from immunoSEQ multiplex PCR; TCRdb's copy has only in-frame clones and leaves some out. Among more than 80,000 clones, about four fifths were seen once, and the ten largest hold roughly 3.9%. The genes are TRBV4-2 and TRBJ2-1, with 10 bases that match TRBD2. The sample comprised PBMCs. This clonotype originated in a woman aged 40 to 49 in good health and CMV-seropositive. CDR3 sequence (DNA): TGTGCCAGCAGGGCGGGACTAGCGACCTACAATGAGCAGTTCTTC. It codes for CASRAGLATYNEQFF.